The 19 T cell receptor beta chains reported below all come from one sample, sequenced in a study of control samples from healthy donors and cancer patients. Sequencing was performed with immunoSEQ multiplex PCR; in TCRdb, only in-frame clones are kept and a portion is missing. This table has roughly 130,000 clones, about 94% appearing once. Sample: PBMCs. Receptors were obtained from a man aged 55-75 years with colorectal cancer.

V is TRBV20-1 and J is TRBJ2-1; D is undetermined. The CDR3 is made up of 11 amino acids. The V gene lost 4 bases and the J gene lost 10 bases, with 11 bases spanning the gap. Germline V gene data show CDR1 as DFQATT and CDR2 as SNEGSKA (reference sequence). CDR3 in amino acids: CSAIELREQFF. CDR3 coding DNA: TGCAGTGCTATTGAGCTTCGGGAGCAGTTCTTC.

In DNA form, the CDR3 reads TGTGCCAGCAGTTCATACAGGGACGAGCAGTACTTC. Its translation is CASSSYRDEQYF. This rearrangement joins TRBV12-3 or TRBV12-4 to TRBJ2-7, with D perhaps TRBD1 (6 bases). V lost 4 bases and J lost 5, with 9 bases in between. The CDR3 is made up of 12 amino acids.

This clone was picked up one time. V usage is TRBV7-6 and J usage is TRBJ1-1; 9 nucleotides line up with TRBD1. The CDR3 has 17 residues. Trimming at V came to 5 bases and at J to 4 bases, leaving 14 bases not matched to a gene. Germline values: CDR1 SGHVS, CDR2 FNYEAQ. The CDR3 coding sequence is TGTGCCAGCAGCCCCGGGACAGGGTTAAGGGGCGGCACTGAAGCTTTCTTT. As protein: CASSPGTGLRGGTEAFF.

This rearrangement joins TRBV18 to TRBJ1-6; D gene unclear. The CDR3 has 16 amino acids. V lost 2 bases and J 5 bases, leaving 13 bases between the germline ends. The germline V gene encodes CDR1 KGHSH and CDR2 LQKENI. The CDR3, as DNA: TGTGCCAGCTCACCAAGTGAAACAGCCGATAATTCACCCCTCCACTTT. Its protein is CASSPSETADNSPLHF.

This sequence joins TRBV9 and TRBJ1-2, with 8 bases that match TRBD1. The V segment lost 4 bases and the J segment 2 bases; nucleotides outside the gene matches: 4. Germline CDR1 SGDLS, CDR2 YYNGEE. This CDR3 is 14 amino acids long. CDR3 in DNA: TGTGCCAGCAGCCCCGCAGGGGGCAACTATGGCTACACCTTC. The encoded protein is CASSPAGGNYGYTF.

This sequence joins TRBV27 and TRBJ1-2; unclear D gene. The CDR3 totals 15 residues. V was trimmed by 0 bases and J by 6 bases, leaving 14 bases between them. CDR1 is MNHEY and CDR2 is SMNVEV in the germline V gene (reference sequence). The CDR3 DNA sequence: TGTGCCAGCAGTTTATCATCCGGGTGGGCGGATGGCTACACCTTC. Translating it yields CASSLSSGWADGYTF.

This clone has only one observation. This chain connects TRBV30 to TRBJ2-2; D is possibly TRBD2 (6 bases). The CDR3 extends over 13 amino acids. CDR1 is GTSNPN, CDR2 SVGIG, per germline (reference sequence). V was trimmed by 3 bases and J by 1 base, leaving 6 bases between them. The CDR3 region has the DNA TGTGCCTGGAGGGGGGGGAACACCGGGGAGCTGTTTTTT. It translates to CAWRGGNTGELFF.

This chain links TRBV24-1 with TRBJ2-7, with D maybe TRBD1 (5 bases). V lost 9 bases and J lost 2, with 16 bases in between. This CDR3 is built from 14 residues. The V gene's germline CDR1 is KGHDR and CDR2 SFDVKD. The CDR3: CATGSPTAPYEQYF. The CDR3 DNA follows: TGTGCCACCGGGTCCCCGACAGCGCCCTACGAGCAGTACTTC.

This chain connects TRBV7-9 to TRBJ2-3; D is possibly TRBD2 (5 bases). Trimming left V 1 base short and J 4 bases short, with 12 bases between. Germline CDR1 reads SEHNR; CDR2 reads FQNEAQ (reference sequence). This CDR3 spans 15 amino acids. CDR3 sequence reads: CASSLGASLADTQYF. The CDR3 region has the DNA TGTGCCAGCAGCTTAGGTGCTAGCTTGGCAGATACGCAGTATTTT. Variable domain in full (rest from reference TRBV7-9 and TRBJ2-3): DTGVSQNPRHKITKRGQNVTFRCDPISEHNRLYWYRQTLGQGPEFLTYFQNEAQLEKSRLLSDRFSAERPKGSFSTLEIQRTEQGDSAMYLCASSLGASLADTQYFGPGTRLTVL.

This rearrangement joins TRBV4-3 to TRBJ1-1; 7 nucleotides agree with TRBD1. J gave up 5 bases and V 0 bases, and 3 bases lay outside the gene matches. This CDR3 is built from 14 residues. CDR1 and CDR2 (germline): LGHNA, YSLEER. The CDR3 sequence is CASSQDFRGTEAFF. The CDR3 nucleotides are TGCGCCAGCAGCCAAGATTTCAGGGGGACTGAAGCTTTCTTT.

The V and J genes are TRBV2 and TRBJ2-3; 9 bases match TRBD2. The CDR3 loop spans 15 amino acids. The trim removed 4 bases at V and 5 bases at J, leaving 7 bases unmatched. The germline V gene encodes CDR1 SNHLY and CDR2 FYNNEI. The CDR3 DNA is TGTGCCAGCAGTGGGGCTAGCGGGGCGGGAGATACGCAGTATTTT. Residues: CASSGASGAGDTQYF. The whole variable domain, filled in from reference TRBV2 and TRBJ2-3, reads EPEVTQTPSHQVTQMGQEVILRCVPISNHLYFYWYRQILGQKVEFLVSFYNNEISEKSEIFDDQFSVERPDGSNFTLKIRSTKLEDSAMYFCASSGASGAGDTQYFGPGTRLTVL.

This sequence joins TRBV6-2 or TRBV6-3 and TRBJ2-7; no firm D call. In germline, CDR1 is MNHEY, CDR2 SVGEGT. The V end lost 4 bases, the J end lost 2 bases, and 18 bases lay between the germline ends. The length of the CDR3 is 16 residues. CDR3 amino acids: CASSFQSERSPYEQYF. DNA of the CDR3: TGTGCCAGCAGTTTCCAAAGCGAGCGATCACCCTACGAGCAGTACTTC.

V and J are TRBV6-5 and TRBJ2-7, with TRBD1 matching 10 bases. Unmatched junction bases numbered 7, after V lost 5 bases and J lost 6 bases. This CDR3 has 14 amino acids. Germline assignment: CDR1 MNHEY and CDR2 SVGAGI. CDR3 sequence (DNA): TGTGCCAGCAGTCCCCCCGGGACAGGGGCCGAGCAGTACTTC. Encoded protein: CASSPPGTGAEQYF.

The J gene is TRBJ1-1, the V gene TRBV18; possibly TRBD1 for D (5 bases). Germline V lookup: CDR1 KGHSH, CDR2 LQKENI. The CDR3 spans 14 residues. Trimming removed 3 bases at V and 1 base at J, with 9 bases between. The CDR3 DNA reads TGTGCCAGCTCACCCCAAACAGGGAACACTGAAGCTTTCTTT. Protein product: CASSPQTGNTEAFF. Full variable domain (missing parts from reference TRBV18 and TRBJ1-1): NAGVMQNPRHLVRRRGQEARLRCSPMKGHSHVYWYRQLPEEGLKFMVYLQKENIIDESGMPKERFSAEFPKEGPSILRIQQVVRGDSAAYFCASSPQTGNTEAFFGQGTRLTVV.

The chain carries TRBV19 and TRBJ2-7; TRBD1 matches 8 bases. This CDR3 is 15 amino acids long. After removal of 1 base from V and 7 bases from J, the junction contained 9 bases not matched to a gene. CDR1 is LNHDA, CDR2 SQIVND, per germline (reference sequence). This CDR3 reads CASSIGGQGAREQYF. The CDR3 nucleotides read TGTGCCAGTAGTATAGGAGGGCAGGGGGCGCGGGAGCAGTACTTC.

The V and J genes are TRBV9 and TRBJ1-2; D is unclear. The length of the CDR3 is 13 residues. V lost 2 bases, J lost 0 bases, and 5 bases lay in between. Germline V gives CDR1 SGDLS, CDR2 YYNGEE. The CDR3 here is CASSVGPNYGYTF. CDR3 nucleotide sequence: TGTGCCAGCAGCGTTGGACCTAACTATGGCTACACCTTC. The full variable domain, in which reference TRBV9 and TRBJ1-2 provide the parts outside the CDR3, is DSGVTQTPKHLITATGQRVTLRCSPRSGDLSVYWYQQSLDQGLQFLIQYYNGEERAKGNILERFSAQQFPDLHSELNLSSLELGDSALYFCASSVGPNYGYTFGSGTRLTVV.

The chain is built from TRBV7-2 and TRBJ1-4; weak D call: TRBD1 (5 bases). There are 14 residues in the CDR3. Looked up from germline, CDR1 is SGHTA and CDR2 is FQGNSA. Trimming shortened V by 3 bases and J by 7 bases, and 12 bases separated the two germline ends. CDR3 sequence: CASSFGGYTEKLFF. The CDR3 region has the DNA TGTGCCAGCAGCTTTGGGGGGTATACTGAAAAACTGTTTTTT.

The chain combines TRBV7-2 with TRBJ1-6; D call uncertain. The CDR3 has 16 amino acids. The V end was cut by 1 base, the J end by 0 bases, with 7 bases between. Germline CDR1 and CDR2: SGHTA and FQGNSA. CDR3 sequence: CASSLGHSSYNSPLHF. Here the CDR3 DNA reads TGTGCCAGCAGCTTAGGGCATAGCTCCTATAATTCACCCCTCCACTTT.

The CDR3 loop is CASSEPTGGETQYF. The CDR3 coding sequence is TGCGCCAGCAGCGAGCCCACAGGAGGGGAGACCCAGTACTTC. J is TRBJ2-5 and V is TRBV5-1; D might be TRBD2 (6 bases). Germline CDR1 SGHRS, CDR2 YFSETQ. This CDR3 region has 14 residues. V lost 4 bases and J 5 bases, leaving 15 bases between the germline ends.